This note documents a single T cell receptor (beta chain) sequence. It has no known antigen specificity. No per-base quality is available; no much larger clone lies one base away. The data belong to a study of Siglec-9 on CD8 T cells in melanoma (dated by TCRdb to about 2019). In the study overall: The study investigated Siglec-9 expression on CD8+ T cells and the role of Siglec-9 in regulating T cells in the melanoma tumor microenvironment.

Library preparation was by the immunoSEQ multiplex PCR assay. TCRdb provides this immuneACCESS table in a form limited to in-frame rearrangements. Some clones are lacking; in checked studies, under half of them reflect an unresolved V gene, and why the rest are absent is not known. In this sample the table shows over 30,000 clones, 65% to 85% of which occur a single time. The ten largest clones take up less than 2% of the sample. Broader findings and caveats from the paper: According to the report, an effector memory CD8+ T-cell subset that seemed to build up inside melanoma tumors was both marked and regulated by Siglec-9.

Measured from the cysteine to the phenylalanine, the CDR3 is 12 residues long. Only the CDR3 DNA stays, 36 bases, in frame from base 1. Looking up the germline V gene yields CDR1 SGHDT and CDR2 YYEEEE. The trim is 4 bases for V and 9 bases for J, with a gap of 12 bases between the germline ends. The TCR was taken from a human donor in good health. The chain links TRBV5-6 with TRBJ2-3; the D gene is not confidently resolved. The source material was Siglec-9- CD8+ T cells sorted from blood. What the cell subset or site label conveys for this sample: CD8 T cells lacking Siglec-9. In nucleotides, the sequence is TGTGCCAGCAGCCCCCTTATAGGCACGCAGTATTTT. This is translated as CASSPLIGTQYF.